Listed here are 18 T cell receptor beta chains from one sample, sequenced in a study of shared clonotypes between healthy human individuals. Libraries were prepared by immunoSEQ multiplex PCR; TCRdb keeps only in-frame clonotypes and omits some of them. The sample gives approximately 2.5 million clones, under 95% of which show up once; more than 0.35% is in the top ten. The sample was naive CD4+ T cells from PBMCs. Subset indicated: CD45RA+ positively selected. The source of these receptors is a young man in good health. Some clones in this sample may be carry-over from other donors' samples.

The table lists this clone with a count of one. The chain joins TRBV6-1 to TRBJ2-3; D is possibly TRBD1 or TRBD2 (5 bases each). The CDR3 loop spans 15 amino acids. Germline V gene sequence: CDR1 MNHNS, CDR2 SASEGT. V dropped 0 bases and J dropped 4 bases, with 11 bases sitting between them. DNA of the CDR3: TGTGCCAGCAGTGAAGCGGGACGGCGACCAGATACGCAGTATTTT. This translates into CASSEAGRRPDTQYF.

The chain carries TRBV15 and TRBJ2-7; D uncertain. The CDR3 sequence is 13 residues long. Germline V gene data show CDR1 as LNHNV and CDR2 as YYDKDF (reference sequence). V was cut by 0 bases and J by 7 bases, with 10 bases left in between. The CDR3 protein is CATSRDRQAEQYF. Here the CDR3 DNA reads TGTGCCACCAGCAGAGATCGGCAGGCTGAGCAGTACTTC. Full variable domain (missing parts from reference TRBV15 and TRBJ2-7): DAMVIQNPRYQVTQFGKPVTLSCSQTLNHNVMYWYQQKSSQAPKLLFHYYDKDFNNEADTPDNFQSRRPNTSFCFLDIRSPGLGDTAMYLCATSRDRQAEQYFGPGTRLTVT.

The V and J genes are TRBV4-3 and TRBJ1-1; D gene uncertain. This CDR3 contains 15 residues. The germline V and J ends were trimmed by 1 base and 1 base, with 10 bases remaining between them. Germline V CDR1 and CDR2: LGHNA, YSLEER. CDR3 amino acids: CASSQVRQTNTEAFF. Here the CDR3 DNA reads TGCGCCAGCAGCCAAGTCCGGCAAACGAACACTGAAGCTTTCTTT.

This chain joins TRBV6-1 and TRBJ2-6; 10 positions agree with TRBD1. The germline CDR1 and CDR2 sequences are MNHNS and SASEGT. The CDR3 has 17 amino acids. The ends lost 2 bases at V and 2 bases at J; junction bases unmatched: 3. The CDR3, as DNA: TGTGCCAGCAGTGAACGGGACAGGGGTACTGGGGCCAACGTCCTGACTTTC. Residues: CASSERDRGTGANVLTF.

The V gene is TRBV18, the J gene TRBJ2-3, with TRBD2 matching 9 bases. Per germline, CDR1 KGHSH and CDR2 LQKENI. The V segment lost 6 bases and the J segment 6 bases; nucleotides outside the gene matches: 7. The CDR3 length is 14 residues. The CDR3 protein is CASSQAGGGDTQYF. The DNA for the CDR3 is TGTGCCAGCTCCCAAGCGGGAGGTGGTGATACGCAGTATTTT.

The chain joins TRBV7-6 to TRBJ2-2, with D possibly TRBD2 on 6 matching bases. V was clipped by 6 bases and J by 0 bases, with 8 bases between them. The CDR3 is 14 amino acids. CDR1 is SGHVS and CDR2 is FNYEAQ in the germline V gene. Here the CDR3 reads CASSGGANTGELFF. The CDR3 nucleotides read TGTGCCAGCAGTGGAGGGGCGAACACCGGGGAGCTGTTTTTT.

This sequence joins TRBV11-1 and TRBJ2-7; 7 bases agree with TRBD1. The length of the CDR3 is 17 residues. Germline values: CDR1 SGHAT, CDR2 FQDESV (reference sequence). The V gene end was trimmed by 5 bases and the J gene end by 2 bases; junction bases not matched to a gene: 15. The CDR3 reads CASSHGQVVGIPYEQYF. The CDR3 nucleotides are TGTGCCAGCAGCCATGGACAGGTAGTAGGCATCCCCTACGAGCAGTACTTC. Drawing the rest from reference TRBV11-1 and TRBJ2-7, the complete variable domain is EAEVAQSPRYKITEKSQAVAFWCDPISGHATLYWYRQILGQGPELLVQFQDESVVDDSQLPKDRFSAERLKGVDSTLKIQPAELGDSAMYLCASSHGQVVGIPYEQYFGPGTRLTVT.

This clone appeared once. The V gene is TRBV18, the J gene TRBJ1-3, with no clear D. Between the trimmed V and J ends, which lost 2 bases and 0 bases, there was a span of 11 bases. The CDR3 has 16 residues. CDR1 is KGHSH and CDR2 is LQKENI in the germline V gene. CDR3 in amino acids: CASSPMLQLSGNTIYF. Written as DNA, the CDR3 is TGTGCCAGCTCACCAATGTTGCAGCTCTCTGGAAACACCATATATTTT.

The chain combines TRBV5-1 with TRBJ2-3, with D possibly being TRBD1 or TRBD2 (6 bases each). Germline V gene sequence: CDR1 SGHRS, CDR2 YFSETQ. The CDR3 runs 17 residues. Trimming removed 0 bases from V and 1 base from J, with 15 bases in between. The CDR3 DNA follows: TGCGCCAGCAGCTTGGCCACGGGGGCCCCTCGCACAGATACGCAGTATTTT. Amino acids: CASSLATGAPRTDTQYF.

This chain joins TRBV28 and TRBJ1-1; D is ambiguous. The CDR3 has 15 residues. V shed 4 bases and J shed 5 bases, with 17 bases lying between them. CDR1 and CDR2 from the germline V gene are MDHEN and SYDVKM. The CDR3 loop is CASSSPQLRETEAFF. In nucleotides, the CDR3 is TGTGCCAGCAGTTCTCCTCAACTGAGAGAAACTGAAGCTTTCTTT.

V usage is TRBV7-3 and J usage is TRBJ2-1; 7 bases line up with TRBD2. The CDR3 is made up of 16 amino acids. From germline, CDR1 is SGHTA and CDR2 FQGTGA. Germline trimming cut 5 bases from V and 7 bases from J; bases unmatched to any gene: 14. The CDR3 coding sequence is TGTGCCAGCAGCCCGCGGGGCGGGAGCTATGCTAATGAGCAGTTCTTC. It is translated as CASSPRGGSYANEQFF. The full variable domain, with the rest looked up from reference TRBV7-3 and TRBJ2-1, is GAGVSQTPSNKVTEKGKYVELRCDPISGHTALYWYRQSLGQGPEFLIYFQGTGAADDSGLPNDRFFAVRPEGSVSTLKIQRTERGDSAVYLCASSPRGGSYANEQFFGPGTRLTVL.

The CDR3 loop is CASSLYTVGNTEAFF. The CDR3 DNA reads as TGCGCCAGCAGCTTATATACGGTGGGGAACACTGAAGCTTTCTTT. The gene calls are TRBV5-1 and TRBJ1-1; D not resolved. This CDR3 comprises 15 residues. V was pared by 2 bases and J by 1 base, with 12 bases between. The germline V gene has CDR1 SGHRS and CDR2 YFSETQ.

The chain is built from TRBV7-2 and TRBJ2-2; TRBD2 aligns across 8 bases. V was pared by 5 bases and J by 6 bases, with 8 bases of the junction left unmatched. The CDR3 has 15 residues. Germline CDR1 and CDR2: SGHTA and FQGNSA. As DNA, the CDR3 is TGTGCCAGCAGCATGAGCGGGAGCCCAGCCGGGGAGCTGTTTTTT. This codes for CASSMSGSPAGELFF.

The chain joins TRBV19 to TRBJ1-1, with 8 bases aligning to TRBD1. Germline V lookup: CDR1 LNHDA, CDR2 SQIVND (reference sequence). The V gene end was trimmed by 4 bases and the J gene end by 3 bases; junction bases not matched to a gene: 16. The CDR3 totals 18 residues. The chain's CDR3 is CASSTWTGINFGYTEAFF. The CDR3 DNA reads as TGTGCCAGTAGTACATGGACAGGGATAAATTTCGGGTACACTGAAGCTTTCTTT.

The rearrangement uses TRBV25-1 and TRBJ1-2, with no clear D. CDR1 MGHDK and CDR2 SYGVNS come from the germline V gene. CDR3 length: 14 residues. V dropped 2 bases and J dropped 2 bases, with 9 bases sitting between them. The CDR3 DNA reads TGTGCCAGCAGTGAAAGAAGCCAAAACTATGGCTACACCTTC. It translates to CASSERSQNYGYTF.

The chain combines TRBV19 with TRBJ1-3; D is ambiguous. CDR3 length equals 15 residues. The germline gives CDR1 LNHDA, CDR2 SQIVND (reference sequence). Trimming took off 7 bases at V and 2 bases at J, with 15 bases between the two ends. CDR3 nucleotide sequence: TGTGCCAGTATTCCGGACCATCCCGCTGGAAACACCATATATTTT. Translated, it gives CASIPDHPAGNTIYF.

V gene TRBV28 combines with J gene TRBJ1-1; TRBD1 is a possible D gene (5 bases). CDR1 and CDR2 from the germline V gene are MDHEN and SYDVKM. This CDR3 is 15 amino acids long. Trimming left V 4 bases short and J 1 base short, with 13 bases between. The CDR3 reads CASSYLGRANTEAFF. CDR3 nucleotide sequence: TGTGCCAGCAGTTACTTGGGACGTGCGAACACTGAAGCTTTCTTT.

The chain uses TRBV27 and TRBJ1-5; D is possibly TRBD1 (5 bases). Between the trimmed V and J ends, which lost 6 bases and 0 bases, there was a span of 15 bases. CDR1 and CDR2 (germline): MNHEY, SMNVEV (reference sequence). CDR3 size: 16 residues. The CDR3 region has the DNA TGTGCCAGCAGGCGCCGGACACCTTATAGCAATCAGCCCCAGCATTTT. Translation gives CASRRRTPYSNQPQHF.